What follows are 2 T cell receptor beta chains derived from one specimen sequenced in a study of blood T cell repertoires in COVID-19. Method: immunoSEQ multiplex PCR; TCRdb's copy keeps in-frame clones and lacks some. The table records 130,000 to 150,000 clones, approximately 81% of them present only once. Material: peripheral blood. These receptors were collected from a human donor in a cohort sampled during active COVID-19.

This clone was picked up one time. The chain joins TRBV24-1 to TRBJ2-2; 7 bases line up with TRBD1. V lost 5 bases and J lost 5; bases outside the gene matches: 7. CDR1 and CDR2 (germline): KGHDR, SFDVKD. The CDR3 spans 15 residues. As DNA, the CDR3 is TGTGCCACCAGTGCGGCAGGGGGTTGGACCGGGGAGCTGTTTTTT. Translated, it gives CATSAAGGWTGELFF.

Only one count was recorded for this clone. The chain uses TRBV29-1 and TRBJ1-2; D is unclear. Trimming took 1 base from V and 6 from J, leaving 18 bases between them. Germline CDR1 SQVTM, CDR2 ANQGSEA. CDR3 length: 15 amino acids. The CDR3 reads CSVEANMRVVHGYTF. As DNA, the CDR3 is TGCAGCGTTGAAGCGAATATGAGGGTTGTCCATGGCTACACCTTC.